This T cell receptor (beta chain) was documented in a study of T cell clonality in common variable immunodeficiency. Study findings and constraints: Fewer deletions and N-nucleotide insertions were reportedly seen in common variable immunodeficiency TCR beta sequences. TCRbeta clonality was increased in CVID versus healthy controls. Shared TCRbeta clones were fewer between CVID subjects than controls. CVID patient heterogeneity limited repertoire-clinical complication correlations.

The V gene's germline CDR1 is DFQATT and CDR2 SNEGSKA (reference sequence). The CDR3 extends over 13 amino acids. The V end lost 4 bases, the J end lost 3 bases, and 12 bases lay between the germline ends. TCRdb's table, derived via immunoSEQ multiplex PCR, lists solely in-frame clones and lacks some. The specimen's table records around 15,000 clones. Aged 9 to 64 years, CVID subjects averaged roughly 39 years old. Worth noting for this clone: Its target is not known. Coverage ceases 3 residues before the CDR3 finishes, and the germline J gene fills in the end.

Input material: peripheral blood mononuclear cells. The TCR was taken from a human donor with common variable immunodeficiency. This chain uses TRBV20-1 with TRBJ2-5, with D perhaps TRBD2 (5 bases). This CDR3 reads CSANPSGEETQYF. The CDR3 bases that were read are TGCAGTGCTAACCCGTCCGGGGAAGAGACC.